The entry below describes one T cell receptor (beta chain). The target antigen is unknown. The data derive from a study of T cell responses to AZD1222 COVID-19 vaccine. Study-level results: Breadth and depth of Spike-specific TCRs rose after two AZD1222 doses. AZD1222 recipients seropositive at baseline numbered only five to seven.

Germline lookup yields CDR1 KGHSH and CDR2 LQKENI. J lost 6 bases, V lost 1 base, and 13 bases had no gene match. CDR3 length: 18 residues. The data were produced by immunoSEQ multiplex PCR, yet TCRdb's version contains in-frame clones alone and is incomplete. This table holds some 100,000 clones, 88% found once. This clonotype originated in an adult in good health. The chain recombines TRBV18 with TRBJ1-4; 8 positions agree with TRBD1. Sequenced material: peripheral blood, taken on day 0 of MenACWY control vaccination. CDR3 bases: TGTGCCAGCTCACCACGTCAGGTATCGGGGACAGGACATGAAAAACTGTTTTTT. It is translated as CASSPRQVSGTGHEKLFF.